The clone carrying this T cell receptor beta chain was counted between two and nine times. Its antigen is still unknown. TCRbeta library construction was performed incorporating unique molecular identifiers. MiXCR, applied by TCRdb to the PCR reads, yields one record per CDR3 protein. The sample carries approximately 99,000 distinct CDR3 sequences, 5% to 8% recorded once. The record originates from a study of T-cell reconstitution after alpha-beta-depleted transplantation in children. Findings and limits, study-wide: The origin of alpha-beta T cells about two months after transplant was reportedly several hundred expanded graft clones. Surviving thymic progenitors and recipient T cells were the source of high TCRbeta diversity at day 60 in some patients. At the one-year point after transplant, T-cell counts and TCRbeta diversity were found to come mostly from T cells that had been newly produced.

Trimming at V came to 2 bases and at J to 2 bases, leaving 3 bases not matched to a gene. Germline V lookup: CDR1 SGHKS, CDR2 YYEKEE (reference sequence). CDR3 size: 15 residues. This sample comprised PBMCs, mostly from graft donor cells, obtained 360 days after TCRalphabeta/CD19-depleted stem cell transplant. The chain joins TRBV5-5 to TRBJ1-5; 8 nucleotides align to TRBD1. This TCR derives from a male patient under 10 years old who had a stem cell transplant for acute lymphoblastic leukemia, so the T cells may come from the graft donor. The CDR3 is CASSFRGQGNQPQHF. CDR3 coding DNA: TGTGCCAGCAGCTTCAGGGGACAGGGCAATCAGCCCCAGCATTTT.